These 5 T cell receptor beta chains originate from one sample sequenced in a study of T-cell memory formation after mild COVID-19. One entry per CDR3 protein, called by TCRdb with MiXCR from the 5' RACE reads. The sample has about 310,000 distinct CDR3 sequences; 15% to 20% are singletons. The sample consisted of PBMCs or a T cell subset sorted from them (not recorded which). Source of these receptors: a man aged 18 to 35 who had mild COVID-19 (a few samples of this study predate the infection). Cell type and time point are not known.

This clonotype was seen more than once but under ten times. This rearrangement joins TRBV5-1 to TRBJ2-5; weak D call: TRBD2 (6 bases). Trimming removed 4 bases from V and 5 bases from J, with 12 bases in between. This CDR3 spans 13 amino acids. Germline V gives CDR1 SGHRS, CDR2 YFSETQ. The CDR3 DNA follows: TGCGCCAGCAGCGTGGGGGAGGTGGAGACCCAGTACTTC. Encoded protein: CASSVGEVETQYF.

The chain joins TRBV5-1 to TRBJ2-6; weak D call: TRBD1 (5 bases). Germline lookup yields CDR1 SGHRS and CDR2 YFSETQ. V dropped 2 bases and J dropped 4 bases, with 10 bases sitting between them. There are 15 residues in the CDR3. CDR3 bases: TGCGCCAGCAGCTTTAAGGGGTCAGGGGCCAACGTCCTGACTTTC. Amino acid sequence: CASSFKGSGANVLTF.

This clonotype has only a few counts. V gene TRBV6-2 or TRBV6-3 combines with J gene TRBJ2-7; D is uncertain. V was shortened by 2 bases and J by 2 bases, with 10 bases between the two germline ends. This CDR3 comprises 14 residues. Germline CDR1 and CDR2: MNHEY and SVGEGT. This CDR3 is CASSYAPRTYEQYV. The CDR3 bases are TGTGCCAGCAGTTACGCCCCCCGGACCTACGAGCAGTACGTC.

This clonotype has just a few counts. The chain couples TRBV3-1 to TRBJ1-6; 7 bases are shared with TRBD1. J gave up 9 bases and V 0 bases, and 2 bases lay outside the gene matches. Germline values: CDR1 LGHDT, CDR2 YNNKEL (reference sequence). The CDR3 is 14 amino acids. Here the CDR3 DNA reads TGTGCCAGCAGCCAAGAATACAGGGGTTCACCCCTCCACTTT. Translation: CASSQEYRGSPLHF.

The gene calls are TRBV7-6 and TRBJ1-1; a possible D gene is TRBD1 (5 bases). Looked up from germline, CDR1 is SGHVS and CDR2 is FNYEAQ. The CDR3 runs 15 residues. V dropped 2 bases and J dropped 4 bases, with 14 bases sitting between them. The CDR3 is CASSLRQGGSTEAFF. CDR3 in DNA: TGTGCCAGCAGCTTACGGCAGGGCGGGAGCACTGAAGCTTTCTTT. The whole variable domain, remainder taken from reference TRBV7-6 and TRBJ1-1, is GAGVSQSPRYKVTKRGQDVALRCDPISGHVSLYWYRQALGQGPEFLTYFNYEAQQDKSGLPNDRFSAERPEGSISTLTIQRTEQRDSAMYRCASSLRQGGSTEAFFGQGTRLTVV.